The 31 T cell receptor beta chains below come from one sample, sequenced in a study of control samples from healthy donors and cancer patients. The method was immunoSEQ multiplex PCR; TCRdb's version includes in-frame clones alone and lacks a portion of them. The sample includes about 60,000 clones, approximately 86% of them seen just once. What was sequenced was blood. These TCRs come from a man aged 45 to 65 in good health.

The genes are TRBV19 and TRBJ1-3; D ambiguous. V was trimmed by 5 bases and J by 0 bases, leaving 11 bases between them. Per germline, CDR1 LNHDA and CDR2 SQIVND (reference sequence). CDR3 length: 15 amino acids. CDR3 in DNA: TGTGCCAGTAGTTCGTCCCGAATCTCTGGAAACACCATATATTTT. This gives the protein CASSSSRISGNTIYF.

The rearrangement links TRBV12-3 or TRBV12-4 to TRBJ1-2; D call uncertain. V lost 2 bases and J lost 6, with 10 bases in between. The CDR3 is made up of 13 amino acids. CDR3 region: CASSLQTGNGYTF. The CDR3 nucleotides are TGTGCCAGCAGTTTACAGACCGGCAATGGCTACACCTTC.

The chain couples TRBV27 to TRBJ2-1; tentatively, D is TRBD1 or TRBD2 (5 bases each). The CDR3 extends over 15 amino acids. The germline V gene encodes CDR1 MNHEY and CDR2 SMNVEV (reference sequence). Trimming removed 5 bases at V and 3 bases at J, with 14 bases between. This chain's CDR3 is CASSIGDLSYNEQFF. CDR3 DNA sequence: TGTGCCAGCAGTATAGGGGACCTCAGCTACAATGAGCAGTTCTTC.

J is TRBJ2-7 and V is TRBV28, with D unclear. This CDR3 region has 10 residues. V lost 3 bases, J lost 5 bases, and 2 bases lay in between. CDR1 MDHEN and CDR2 SYDVKM come from the germline V gene. In DNA form, the CDR3 reads TGTGCCAGCAGTTTTAACGAGCAGTACTTC. This sequence encodes CASSFNEQYF.

This clone was observed once. The chain couples TRBV7-9 to TRBJ2-1; 7 nucleotides align to TRBD2. Germline CDR1 is SEHNR and CDR2 is FQNEAQ (reference sequence). The V gene end was trimmed by 1 base and the J gene end by 5 bases; junction bases not matched to a gene: 8. This CDR3 has 16 residues. The CDR3: CASSLDGGRVNNEQFF. The DNA for the CDR3 is TGTGCCAGCAGCTTAGACGGGGGGAGGGTCAACAATGAGCAGTTCTTC.

The J gene is TRBJ2-3, the V gene TRBV7-3; possibly TRBD2 for D (6 bases). The V gene's germline CDR1 is SGHTA and CDR2 FQGTGA. This CDR3 is built from 15 residues. V gave up 5 bases and J gave up 6 bases, with 18 bases separating them. The CDR3 DNA reads as TGTGCCAGCAGCCCCGGAGGGCTTTTCCCTGATACGCAGTATTTT. It encodes CASSPGGLFPDTQYF. The variable domain in full, completed from reference TRBV7-3 and TRBJ2-3, reads GAGVSQTPSNKVTEKGKYVELRCDPISGHTALYWYRQSLGQGPEFLIYFQGTGAADDSGLPNDRFFAVRPEGSVSTLKIQRTERGDSAVYLCASSPGGLFPDTQYFGPGTRLTVL.

This clone was found once. The CDR3 DNA sequence: TGTGCCAGCTCACCACGGGGAAACGCTGAAGCTTTCTTT. As protein: CASSPRGNAEAFF. V gene TRBV18 combines with J gene TRBJ1-1; the D is unclear. V lost 1 base, J lost 6 bases, and 9 bases lay in between. This CDR3 spans 13 amino acids. Germline CDR1 KGHSH, CDR2 LQKENI.

The gene calls are TRBV27 and TRBJ1-5, with D possibly being TRBD1 (5 bases). V lost 2 bases and J 4 bases, leaving 9 bases between the germline ends. This CDR3 is 14 amino acids long. Germline V gene lookup returns CDR1 MNHEY and CDR2 SMNVEV (reference sequence). The CDR3 sequence: CASSLIGVNQPQHF. CDR3 nucleotide sequence: TGTGCCAGCAGTTTAATAGGGGTTAATCAGCCCCAGCATTTT.

The V call is TRBV5-1, the J call TRBJ2-6; 10 bases are shared with TRBD1. V was pared by 4 bases and J by 0 bases, with 10 bases of the junction left unmatched. This CDR3 has 19 amino acids. CDR1 is SGHRS and CDR2 is YFSETQ in the germline V gene. This CDR3 reads CASSPGTGVGNSGANVLTF. The CDR3 DNA sequence: TGCGCCAGCAGCCCGGGGACAGGGGTTGGGAACTCTGGGGCCAACGTCCTGACTTTC.

The J gene is TRBJ2-7, the V gene TRBV6-5; TRBD1 is a possible D gene (6 bases). The CDR3 has 15 amino acids. In germline, CDR1 is MNHEY, CDR2 SVGAGI. The ends were cut back, 6 bases at V and 2 bases at J, with 17 bases in the middle. In DNA, the CDR3 is TGTGCCAGCAGCCAAAAATGGGACACCACCTACGAGCAGTACTTC. Protein: CASSQKWDTTYEQYF.

V is TRBV18 and J is TRBJ2-1, with unresolved D. There are 15 residues in the CDR3. Deletions cut 1 base from V and 3 bases from J, with 10 bases between. Looked up from germline, CDR1 is KGHSH and CDR2 is LQKENI. The CDR3 nucleotides are TGTGCCAGCTCACCACGATCACTCAACTACAATGAGCAGTTCTTC. Protein sequence: CASSPRSLNYNEQFF.

The chain has TRBV6-5 and TRBJ1-5; D might be TRBD1 (6 bases). Germline values: CDR1 MNHEY, CDR2 SVGAGI. The CDR3 has 13 amino acids. V lost 5 bases and J 6 bases, leaving 11 bases between the germline ends. This CDR3 reads CASSRQQGQPQHF. In nucleotides, the CDR3 is TGTGCCAGCAGTAGACAACAGGGTCAGCCCCAGCATTTT.

The chain couples TRBV11-2 to TRBJ2-1; D is unresolved. The length of the CDR3 is 14 residues. With 1 base removed from V and 6 bases from J, the gap between germline ends came to 10 bases. The V gene's germline CDR1 is SGHAT and CDR2 FQNNGV. Here the CDR3 DNA reads TGTGCCAGCAGCTTAGGGGCGGTCGCCAATGAGCAGTTCTTC. This codes for CASSLGAVANEQFF. Together with reference TRBV11-2 and TRBJ2-1, the CDR3 gives the full variable domain: EAGVAQSPRYKIIEKRQSVAFWCNPISGHATLYWYQQILGQGPKLLIQFQNNGVVDDSQLPKDRFSAERLKGVDSTLKIQPAKLEDSAVYLCASSLGAVANEQFFGPGTRLTVL.

CDR3 nucleotide sequence: TGTGCCAGCAGTGACCAGGGGGCGAGAGACAAAAACATTCAGTACTTC. It translates to CASSDQGARDKNIQYF. The rearrangement joins TRBV2 to TRBJ2-4, with TRBD1 matching 8 bases. Trimming removed 3 bases from V and 3 bases from J; junction bases left unmatched: 7. Germline V gives CDR1 SNHLY, CDR2 FYNNEI. The CDR3 covers 16 residues.

On this clone: Other DNA sequences in this specimen translate into the identical CDR3. The V gene is TRBV7-9, the J gene TRBJ2-7, with 14 bases lining up with TRBD2. CDR1 SEHNR and CDR2 FQNEAQ come from the germline V gene (reference sequence). This CDR3 spans 13 amino acids. With V trimmed by 5 bases and J by 7 bases, 1 base remained unmatched. The CDR3 loop reads CASSRTSGREQYF. The CDR3 nucleotides read TGTGCCAGCAGCCGGACTAGCGGGAGGGAGCAGTACTTC.

V and J are TRBV7-6 and TRBJ2-7, with 9 nucleotides matching TRBD2. The CDR3 is 13 residues long. Per germline, CDR1 SGHVS and CDR2 FNYEAQ. J was trimmed by 4 bases and V by 4 bases; bases with no gene match: 2. DNA of the CDR3: TGTGCCAGCAGCTCTACTAGCGGGTACGAGCAGTACTTC. This codes for CASSSTSGYEQYF.

This sequence joins TRBV19 and TRBJ2-1; possible D gene TRBD1, 5 bases. Looked up from germline, CDR1 is LNHDA and CDR2 is SQIVND (reference sequence). The ends were cut back, 1 base at V and 15 bases at J, with 13 bases in the middle. The CDR3 runs 12 residues. As DNA, the CDR3 is TGTGCCAGTAGTATAGCCCCGGACAATGTGTTCTTC. Encoded protein: CASSIAPDNVFF.

The chain carries TRBV19 and TRBJ1-3, with no clear D. The V gene's germline CDR1 is LNHDA and CDR2 SQIVND (reference sequence). The CDR3 is 14 residues long. Trimming took 6 bases from V and 0 from J, leaving 9 bases between them. CDR3 protein: CASRAGSSGNTIYF. CDR3 nucleotide sequence: TGTGCCAGTAGAGCGGGCTCCTCTGGAAACACCATATATTTT.

The rearrangement uses TRBV18 and TRBJ2-5; TRBD2 matches at 12 bases. V was pared by 4 bases and J by 2 bases, with 8 bases of the junction left unmatched. This CDR3 comprises 17 residues. Germline assignment: CDR1 KGHSH and CDR2 LQKENI. The CDR3 is CASSHRLAGDGQETQYF. Here the CDR3 DNA reads TGTGCCAGCTCACACCGACTAGCGGGAGACGGGCAAGAGACCCAGTACTTC.

The chain's CDR3 is CASTTLRYTSGRQKETQYF. CDR3 DNA sequence: TGTGCCAGCACCACTCTCCGCTATACTAGCGGGAGGCAAAAAGAGACCCAGTACTTC. The gene calls are TRBV28 and TRBJ2-5, with TRBD2 matching 12 bases. Germline CDR1 reads MDHEN; CDR2 reads SYDVKM. After removal of 7 bases from V and 3 bases from J, the junction contained 18 bases not matched to a gene. The CDR3 totals 19 residues.

The V and J genes are TRBV29-1 and TRBJ2-6; D not certain. CDR3 length: 13 residues. V shed 5 bases and J shed 0 bases, with 5 bases lying between them. CDR1 and CDR2 (germline): SQVTM, ANQGSEA. DNA of the CDR3: TGCAGCGTTCAACCCTCTGGGGCCAACGTCCTGACTTTC. Translated: CSVQPSGANVLTF.

This clone was recorded once. The gene calls are TRBV28 and TRBJ2-1; D gene ambiguous. The CDR3 length is 13 residues. Trimming took 8 bases from V and 3 from J, leaving 11 bases between them. Germline V gives CDR1 MDHEN, CDR2 SYDVKM. CDR3 protein: CASVRVDYNEQFF. The CDR3 bases are TGTGCCAGCGTCCGGGTCGACTACAATGAGCAGTTCTTC.

The chain has TRBV7-9 and TRBJ2-2; D not resolved. Germline V CDR1 and CDR2: SEHNR, FQNEAQ (reference sequence). The CDR3 runs to 14 residues. The V gene lost 0 bases and the J gene lost 1 base, with 3 bases spanning the gap. The CDR3 DNA is TGTGCCAGCAGCTTAGCGGAGAACACCGGGGAGCTGTTTTTT. It is translated as CASSLAENTGELFF.

The chain joins TRBV30 to TRBJ1-4; unclear D gene. CDR1 and CDR2 from the germline V gene are GTSNPN and SVGIG (reference sequence). The V gene lost 1 base and the J gene lost 8 bases, with 11 bases spanning the gap. There are 13 residues in the CDR3. In DNA form, the CDR3 reads TGTGCCTGGAGTGCCTATGAAGGGGAAAAACTGTTTTTT. The encoded protein is CAWSAYEGEKLFF.

V gene TRBV4-1 combines with J gene TRBJ2-3; 7 bases are shared with TRBD2. The CDR3 totals 16 residues. Germline V gene sequence: CDR1 MGHRA, CDR2 YSYEKL. Trimming removed 0 bases from V and 6 bases from J; junction bases left unmatched: 9. DNA of the CDR3: TGCGCCAGCAGCCAAGAAATTTACGGGGGGAGGGATACGCAGTATTTT. Translation: CASSQEIYGGRDTQYF.

V and J are TRBV6-5 and TRBJ2-2; TRBD2 agrees at 11 bases. V dropped 4 bases and J dropped 5; count of bases not matched to a gene: 3. In germline, CDR1 is MNHEY, CDR2 SVGAGI. The CDR3 extends over 15 amino acids. DNA of the CDR3: TGTGCCAGCAGTTTAGCGGGAGGGGGAACCGGGGAGCTGTTTTTT. It is translated as CASSLAGGGTGELFF.

The V call is TRBV27, the J call TRBJ2-5; weak D call: TRBD1 (6 bases). Germline assignment: CDR1 MNHEY and CDR2 SMNVEV (reference sequence). This CDR3 contains 13 residues. The V end was cut by 7 bases, the J end by 5 bases, with 14 bases between. CDR3 in DNA: TGTGCCAGCACGCATAGGGGGTCGGAGACCCAGTACTTC. Translating it yields CASTHRGSETQYF.

This clone appeared a few times. The chain joins TRBV28 to TRBJ2-7, with TRBD1 matching 10 bases. V shed 7 bases and J 7 bases; nucleotides not matched to a gene: 13. Germline CDR1 is MDHEN and CDR2 is SYDVKM. The CDR3 length is 15 residues. The CDR3 spells CASNPGTGANLEQYF. CDR3 in DNA: TGTGCCAGCAACCCCGGGACAGGGGCTAACCTTGAGCAGTACTTC.

V usage is TRBV5-1 and J usage is TRBJ2-6; D remains unclear. Germline V gene sequence: CDR1 SGHRS, CDR2 YFSETQ. This CDR3 is built from 14 residues. Trimming cost V 4 bases and J 0 bases, with 5 bases left between them. CDR3 sequence: CASSVYSGANVLTF. The CDR3 nucleotides are TGCGCCAGCAGCGTATACTCTGGGGCCAACGTCCTGACTTTC.

The chain links TRBV9 to TRBJ1-5, with a weak D call TRBD1 (5 bases). The CDR3 totals 15 residues. V was shortened by 2 bases and J by 3 bases, with 12 bases between the two germline ends. Germline CDR1 is SGDLS and CDR2 is YYNGEE. The CDR3 DNA reads TGTGCCAGCAGCGTGGGGACGGGAAACAATCAGCCCCAGCATTTT. It translates to CASSVGTGNNQPQHF. The full variable domain, completed using reference TRBV9 and TRBJ1-5, is DSGVTQTPKHLITATGQRVTLRCSPRSGDLSVYWYQQSLDQGLQFLIQYYNGEERAKGNILERFSAQQFPDLHSELNLSSLELGDSALYFCASSVGTGNNQPQHFGDGTRLSIL.

The V and J genes are TRBV11-3 and TRBJ2-1; D perhaps matches TRBD1 (6 bases). The ends were cut back, 5 bases at V and 4 bases at J, with 12 bases in the middle. This CDR3 comprises 14 residues. Per the germline V gene, CDR1 is SGHNT and CDR2 is YENEEA. As DNA, the CDR3 is TGTGCCAGCAGCCCGGACAGCCAATACAATGAGCAGTTCTTC. Amino acid sequence: CASSPDSQYNEQFF.